Listed here are 6 T cell receptor beta chains from one sample, sequenced in a study of hypomethylating agent response in myelodysplastic syndrome. Here immunoSEQ multiplex PCR was the method, and the copy in TCRdb shows in-frame clones only, minus some. The sample shows 5,500 to 6,500 clones, 70% to 90% of them seen only once. The starting material was bone marrow, obtained before or after starting hypomethylating agent treatment for myelodysplastic syndrome (not recorded which). The receptors were gathered from a human donor with myelodysplastic syndrome.

The chain recombines TRBV7-6 with TRBJ2-1; 12 bases are a match to TRBD1. In germline, CDR1 is SGHVS, CDR2 FNYEAQ. The CDR3 is 15 residues long. The J segment lost 8 bases and the V segment lost 5 bases, leaving 7 bases of the junction unmatched. CDR3 loop: CASSGGTGGSDEQFF. In DNA form, the CDR3 reads TGTGCCAGCAGCGGCGGGACAGGGGGCAGCGATGAGCAGTTCTTC.

This clone was counted between two and nine times. The rearrangement joins TRBV19 to TRBJ2-2; D possibly matches TRBD1 or TRBD2 (6 bases each). The CDR3 totals 17 residues. The V gene lost 1 base and the J gene lost 2 bases, with 14 bases spanning the gap. In germline, CDR1 is LNHDA, CDR2 SQIVND (reference sequence). The CDR3 nucleotides are TGTGCCAGTAGTATAGGATTCGGAGGGGGTAACACCGGGGAGCTGTTTTTT. This codes for CASSIGFGGGNTGELFF.

The chain has TRBV6-1 and TRBJ1-5; D gene uncertain. Germline V gives CDR1 MNHNS, CDR2 SASEGT. V shed 5 bases and J shed 2 bases, with 7 bases lying between them. There are 13 residues in the CDR3. DNA of the CDR3: TGTGCCAGCAGTAATCGAGGCAATCAGCCCCAGCATTTT. Translation gives CASSNRGNQPQHF.

The CDR3 DNA is TGTGCCAGCAGCTTATTGGGAGAGGCCCAGCATTTT. Translating gives CASSLLGEAQHF. The chain combines TRBV5-6 with TRBJ1-5; no clear D gene. This CDR3 is built from 12 residues. The ends were cut back, 2 bases at V and 11 bases at J, with 11 bases in the middle. Per the germline V gene, CDR1 is SGHDT and CDR2 is YYEEEE. Combining the CDR3 with reference TRBV5-6 and TRBJ1-5 gives the whole variable domain DAGVTQSPTHLIKTRGQQVTLRCSPKSGHDTVSWYQQALGQGPQFIFQYYEEEERQRGNFPDRFSGHQFPNYSSELNVNALLLGDSALYLCASSLLGEAQHFGDGTRLSIL.

The V gene is TRBV5-4, the J gene TRBJ2-3; D is undetermined. Deletions cut 2 bases from V and 0 bases from J, with 10 bases between. Germline V lookup: CDR1 SGHNT, CDR2 YYREEE (reference sequence). CDR3 length equals 15 residues. The CDR3 protein is CASSFAKVSTDTQYF. The CDR3 DNA is TGTGCCAGCAGCTTTGCAAAGGTTAGCACAGATACGCAGTATTTT.

The count of this clone is one. V usage is TRBV11-1 and J usage is TRBJ2-1, with D possibly being TRBD1 (5 bases). Trimming took off 6 bases at V and 9 bases at J, with 12 bases between the two ends. CDR1 is SGHAT and CDR2 is FQDESV in the germline V gene (reference sequence). The CDR3 totals 12 residues. The CDR3 region has the DNA TGTGCCAGCAGTGATGGTGGGGCTGAGCAGTTCTTC. Its translation: CASSDGGAEQFF.